One and the same sample provided the 7 T cell receptor beta chains below, sequenced in a study of T cell responses to AZD1222 COVID-19 vaccine. The data were produced by immunoSEQ multiplex PCR, yet TCRdb's version contains in-frame clones alone and is incomplete. The profile covers roughly 180,000 clones, with 90% to 95% appearing a single time and roughly 1% taken by the ten largest. Sequenced here: peripheral blood, sampled 28 days after the second dose of the MenACWY control vaccine. The source of these receptors is an adult who received the MenACWY meningococcal vaccine as a control.

This clone has more than one count but fewer than ten. The chain carries TRBV7-9 and TRBJ2-7; maybe TRBD1 (6 bases). V was shortened by 4 bases and J by 0 bases, with 10 bases between the two germline ends. Germline-derived CDR1 and CDR2 are SEHNR and FQNEAQ (reference sequence). The CDR3 extends over 14 amino acids. The CDR3 loop is CASSSTGSSYEQYF. DNA for the CDR3: TGTGCCAGCAGCTCCACAGGGAGCTCCTACGAGCAGTACTTC. Full variable domain (remainder filled in from reference TRBV7-9 and TRBJ2-7): DTGVSQNPRHKITKRGQNVTFRCDPISEHNRLYWYRQTLGQGPEFLTYFQNEAQLEKSRLLSDRFSAERPKGSFSTLEIQRTEQGDSAMYLCASSSTGSSYEQYFGPGTRLTVT.

CDR3 in amino acids: CASSALQGAGNTEAFF. The CDR3, as DNA: TGTGCCAGCAGTGCGTTACAGGGAGCAGGGAACACTGAAGCTTTCTTT. This chain joins TRBV25-1 and TRBJ1-1, with D perhaps TRBD1 (6 bases). The CDR3 runs to 16 residues. CDR1 is MGHDK and CDR2 is SYGVNS in the germline V gene. V was trimmed by 4 bases and J by 1 base, leaving 16 bases between them.

The table lists this clone with a count of one. The chain carries TRBV6-1 and TRBJ2-1; TRBD2 might be the D (7 bases). This CDR3 has 15 residues. Trimming took 2 bases from V and 2 from J, leaving 10 bases between them. Germline-derived CDR1 and CDR2 are MNHNS and SASEGT. The CDR3 spells CASSERGGAYNEQFF. In nucleotides, the CDR3 is TGTGCCAGCAGTGAACGAGGGGGGGCCTACAATGAGCAGTTCTTC.

The rearrangement links TRBV2 to TRBJ1-2; no clear D gene. CDR1 is SNHLY, CDR2 FYNNEI, per germline. The V gene lost 3 bases and the J gene lost 2 bases, with 10 bases spanning the gap. The CDR3 has 14 amino acids. CDR3 loop: CASSDPFQNYGYTF. The CDR3 coding sequence is TGTGCCAGCAGTGATCCTTTCCAGAACTATGGCTACACCTTC.

The chain recombines TRBV2 with TRBJ1-5; TRBD1 matches 8 bases. The CDR3 contains 12 residues. Germline V CDR1 and CDR2: SNHLY, FYNNEI. J was trimmed by 10 bases and V by 6 bases; bases with no gene match: 5. The CDR3 DNA sequence: TGTGCCAGCAGCGGGGACAGGCCTCCCCAGCATTTT. It yields the protein CASSGDRPPQHF.

The chain uses TRBV2 and TRBJ2-3, with D possibly being TRBD1 (8 bases). The CDR3 runs to 16 residues. Trimming stripped 7 bases from V and 5 bases from J, with 22 bases between. Germline assignment: CDR1 SNHLY and CDR2 FYNNEI. The CDR3 sequence is CASNPGGGGGGDTQYF. For the CDR3, the DNA is TGTGCCAGCAACCCAGGGGGCGGGGGCGGTGGAGATACGCAGTATTTT.

This sequence joins TRBV6-5 and TRBJ1-1, with D possibly being TRBD1 (5 bases). The V gene's germline CDR1 is MNHEY and CDR2 SVGAGI. V gave up 3 bases and J gave up 4 bases, with 9 bases separating them. The CDR3 has 13 amino acids. CDR3 residues: CASSYRGGTEAFF. The CDR3 DNA sequence: TGTGCCAGCAGTTATAGGGGAGGCACTGAAGCTTTCTTT.